One sample yielded the 8 T cell receptor beta chains listed below, sequenced in a study of spatial heterogeneity in lung cancer (dated by TCRdb to 2018 to 2020). Points the paper makes about the study in general: The tumor nonsynonymous mutation count correlated with the number of expanded alpha and beta TCRs within the tumor.

Explained via the paper, the time point label denotes: sample taken at primary tumor resection. Their antigen targets remain unknown. Library method: 5' RACE. The run used a NextSeq 500. The public reads were reanalyzed by TCRdb: fastp trimming at Q25, MiXCR alignment, in-frame beta chains only. Each CDR3 protein appears once, grouped with its most common genes and DNA. Counted in this sample were almost 7,500 distinct CDR3 sequences; roughly 13% of them appeared once. The biggest ten clones account for 7% to 9% of the sample. The starting material was lung tumor tissue, obtained at surgery. These TCRs come from a female donor with early-stage non-small cell lung cancer.

This chain links TRBV7-2 with TRBJ2-5, with TRBD1 identical over 12 bases. Germline V lookup: CDR1 SGHTA, CDR2 FQGNSA. The CDR3 length is 17 residues. V lost 2 bases and J lost 1; bases outside the gene matches: 5. CDR3 amino acids: CASSLMGQGASQETQYF. The DNA of the CDR3 is TGTGCCAGCAGCTTAATGGGACAGGGGGCGAGCCAAGAGACCCAGTACTTC. Full variable domain (outside the CDR3, taken from reference TRBV7-2 and TRBJ2-5): GAGVSQSPSNKVTEKGKDVELRCDPISGHTALYWYRQSLGQGLEFLIYFQGNSAPDKSGLPSDRFSAERTGGSVSTLTIQRTQQEDSAVYLCASSLMGQGASQETQYFGPGTRLLVL.

The CDR3 sequence is CASSLRGDRVGYF. The CDR3 bases are TGTGCCAGCAGCCTTAGGGGGGACAGGGTCGGGTATTTT. The chain carries TRBV27 and TRBJ2-3; TRBD1 aligns across 9 bases. The CDR3 length is 13 residues. Per the germline V gene, CDR1 is MNHEY and CDR2 is SMNVEV (reference sequence). After removal of 6 bases from V and 14 bases from J, the junction contained 12 bases not matched to a gene.

By its share, this clonotype is medium-sized. V is TRBV7-9 and J is TRBJ1-2; D uncertain. The length of the CDR3 is 14 residues. Trimming took 4 bases from V and 0 from J, leaving 9 bases between them. The germline V gene encodes CDR1 SEHNR and CDR2 FQNEAQ (reference sequence). The CDR3 DNA reads TGTGCCAGCAGCTCGATCTTGTCTAACTATGGCTACACCTTC. Residues: CASSSILSNYGYTF.

There are many counts of this clonotype. The chain couples TRBV5-5 to TRBJ1-2; weak D call: TRBD1 (5 bases). CDR3 length equals 12 residues. Trimming shortened V by 6 bases and J by 7 bases, and 13 bases separated the two germline ends. Germline values: CDR1 SGHKS, CDR2 YYEKEE (reference sequence). CDR3 protein: CASNRWGSGYTF. The CDR3 nucleotides read TGTGCCAGCAACCGGTGGGGCAGTGGCTACACCTTC.

This clonotype was counted at least ten times. J is TRBJ2-1 and V is TRBV7-2; perhaps D is TRBD1 or TRBD2 (6 bases each). V was pared by 4 bases and J by 7 bases, with 17 bases between. The CDR3 consists of 15 residues. Germline CDR1 SGHTA, CDR2 FQGNSA. The CDR3 bases are TGTGCCAGCAGCTGGAGTTGGGGGGCGACAAATGAGCAGTTCTTC. Translation gives CASSWSWGATNEQFF.

This clonotype is labeled large (0.1 to 1%). The chain joins TRBV4-2 to TRBJ1-6; D ambiguous. CDR1 LGHNA and CDR2 YNFKEQ come from the germline V gene. The V and J ends lost 5 bases and 0 bases respectively, with 11 bases between them. CDR3 size: 16 residues. CDR3 bases: TGTGCCAGCAGCGACCTCCCATTCTCCTATAATTCACCCCTCCACTTT. Its protein product is CASSDLPFSYNSPLHF.

In this sample, this clonotype turned up many times. The DNA of the CDR3 is TGTGCCAGCAGCACTCGGGGCGTTCGCGAGCAGTACTTC. Amino acids: CASSTRGVREQYF. This chain uses TRBV7-6 with TRBJ2-7; possibly TRBD1 or TRBD2 for D (5 bases each). This CDR3 has 13 residues. Trimming pared 5 bases from V and 6 bases from J, leaving 14 bases between. The V gene's germline CDR1 is SGHVS and CDR2 FNYEAQ.

This clonotype is medium-sized (0.01 to 0.1%) within its sample. The chain carries TRBV7-9 and TRBJ2-3, with D possibly TRBD2 on 6 matching bases. The V end was cut by 2 bases, the J end by 1 base, with 7 bases between. The CDR3 sequence is 14 residues long. Germline CDR1 SEHNR, CDR2 FQNEAQ (reference sequence). In DNA, the CDR3 is TGTGCCAGCAGCTTAACGGGGGGCACAGATACGCAGTATTTT. It codes for CASSLTGGTDTQYF.